These 25 T cell receptor beta chains were sequenced from one sample in a study of a mutant IDH1 vaccine in newly diagnosed glioma. Time point noted: week 23, last vaccination. Vaccine doses each comprised 300 ug of mutant IDH1 20-mer peptide, with topical imiquimod. This table comes from immunoSEQ multiplex PCR, and its TCRdb copy is limited to in-frame clones, with some not included. The table lists under 70,000 clones, 84% of them singletons. No antigens are known for them. This specimen consisted of PBMCs, obtained from a glioma patient whose treatment included an IDH1 peptide vaccine. The source of these receptors is a man aged 18 to 29 with glioma.

This clone has a handful of counts. The chain combines TRBV30 with TRBJ1-1; D is unclear. The CDR3 length is 11 residues. V was cut by 6 bases and J by 5 bases, with 10 bases left in between. CDR1 is GTSNPN, CDR2 SVGIG, per germline (reference sequence). The CDR3 DNA follows: TGTGCCTGTAGACCAGGTACTGAAGCTTTCTTT. This gives the protein CACRPGTEAFF.

There are a few counts of this clone. V gene TRBV18 combines with J gene TRBJ1-1; 8 bases align to TRBD1. This CDR3 contains 15 residues. Germline V gives CDR1 KGHSH, CDR2 LQKENI. V shed 5 bases, J shed 7 bases, and the junction held 12 bases outside the gene matches. The CDR3 DNA is TGTGCCAGCTCATTTTTGCAGGGGGCTGAGGTTGAAGCTTTCTTT. This encodes CASSFLQGAEVEAFF.

Points on this clone: A junction end diverges from the germline sequence, so it may reflect a read error. The CDR3 spells CASGLVKGGTTEELFF. The CDR3 nucleotides read TGTGCTAGTGGTTTGGTAAAGGGGGGGACAACCGAGGAGCTGTTTTTT. The gene calls are TRBV12-5 and TRBJ2-2; D possibly corresponds to TRBD2 (7 bases). The CDR3 runs to 16 residues. Looked up from germline, CDR1 is LGHNT and CDR2 is FRNRAP.

J is TRBJ2-5 and V is TRBV4-2; 9 bases match TRBD2. V shed 0 bases, J shed 10 bases, and the junction held 15 bases outside the gene matches. This CDR3 contains 17 residues. Germline V gene lookup returns CDR1 LGHNA and CDR2 YNFKEQ. CDR3 nucleotides: TGTGCCAGCAGCCAAGATAGTCCTAGCGGGGCCGCCGGTGACCAGTACTTC. It is translated as CASSQDSPSGAAGDQYF.

This chain joins TRBV18 and TRBJ1-5; the match to TRBD1 covers 12 bases. J lost 6 bases, V lost 4 bases, and 4 bases had no gene match. This CDR3 has 15 residues. Per the germline V gene, CDR1 is KGHSH and CDR2 is LQKENI. CDR3 protein: CASSQGQGAGQPQHF. The CDR3 DNA sequence: TGTGCCAGCTCACAGGGACAGGGGGCCGGTCAGCCCCAGCATTTT.

This chain joins TRBV2 and TRBJ1-2; the D is unclear. This CDR3 spans 17 amino acids. Germline V gives CDR1 SNHLY, CDR2 FYNNEI. The V gene lost 7 bases and the J gene lost 4 bases, with 25 bases spanning the gap. CDR3 loop: CASTLSGIGKRPYGYTF. The CDR3 nucleotides are TGTGCCAGCACTTTATCTGGAATCGGCAAGCGGCCCTATGGCTACACCTTC.

The chain joins TRBV7-6 to TRBJ1-1, with D unclear. V lost 7 bases and J 3 bases, leaving 21 bases between the germline ends. The CDR3 covers 16 residues. Per the germline V gene, CDR1 is SGHVS and CDR2 is FNYEAQ. CDR3 sequence (DNA): TGTGCCAGCACCCGTTCCCTCGGCCGACCGGACACTGAAGCTTTCTTT. Translation: CASTRSLGRPDTEAFF.

The CDR3 sequence is CASTATGWTEAFF. The CDR3 nucleotides read TGTGCCAGCACAGCTACTGGGTGGACTGAAGCTTTCTTT. The chain combines TRBV7-6 with TRBJ1-1, with D unclear. Deletions cut 7 bases from V and 5 bases from J, with 14 bases between. The CDR3 covers 13 residues. Germline-derived CDR1 and CDR2 are SGHVS and FNYEAQ.

V usage is TRBV7-6 and J usage is TRBJ2-7; no clear D. Germline V CDR1 and CDR2: SGHVS, FNYEAQ. V lost 5 bases to trimming and J lost 4 bases, with 15 bases between them. The CDR3 length is 14 residues. The CDR3 loop is CASSEMVGPYEQYF. The DNA of the CDR3 is TGTGCCAGCAGCGAGATGGTCGGACCTTACGAGCAGTACTTC.

To note about this clone: Its ends do not fully match the called genes, so a read error is possible. The V call is TRBV7-7, the J call TRBJ2-5; 8 bases agree with TRBD1. CDR1 and CDR2 from the germline V gene are SSHAT and FNYEAQ (reference sequence). The CDR3 is 18 amino acids. The CDR3 sequence: CASSLNGQGIIKQETQYF. Written as DNA, the CDR3 is TGTGCTAGCAGCTTGAACGGACAGGGCATAATCAAACAAGAGACCCAGTACTTC.

The chain uses TRBV9 and TRBJ2-2; D is unresolved. V lost 0 bases to trimming and J lost 8 bases, with 11 bases between them. CDR3 length: 14 residues. CDR1 and CDR2 from the germline V gene are SGDLS and YYNGEE. The CDR3 region is CASSVDPMGGELFF. In DNA, the CDR3 is TGTGCCAGCAGCGTAGACCCCATGGGAGGGGAGCTGTTTTTT.

This clone came up once. At one boundary the junction diverges from the germline segment, which might be a read error. The J gene is TRBJ1-3, the V gene TRBV6-5; TRBD1 aligns across 10 bases. The CDR3 spans 16 residues. Per the germline V gene, CDR1 is MNHEY and CDR2 is SVGAGI. The CDR3 DNA is TGTGCCAGCAGCTACTCGGACAGGGGGACTGGAAACACCATATATTTT. Protein sequence: CASSYSDRGTGNTIYF.

This clone was seen a handful of times. The chain links TRBV6-1 to TRBJ1-2; no clear D. V dropped 2 bases and J dropped 7 bases, with 11 bases sitting between them. The CDR3 is made up of 13 amino acids. Germline V lookup: CDR1 MNHNS, CDR2 SASEGT. The CDR3 DNA is TGTGCCAGCAGTGAACCGGGAAAGGTTGGCTACACCTTC. Protein product: CASSEPGKVGYTF.

The CDR3 spells CASSFGTASGNTIYF. In DNA form, the CDR3 reads TGTGCCAGCAGTTTCGGGACAGCCTCTGGAAACACCATATATTTT. The V call is TRBV27, the J call TRBJ1-3; 7 nucleotides agree with TRBD1. This CDR3 is 15 amino acids long. CDR1 MNHEY and CDR2 SMNVEV come from the germline V gene (reference sequence). Trimming cost V 3 bases and J 0 bases; bases outside gene matches: 2.

The rearrangement uses TRBV15 and TRBJ2-2; no definite D call. Trimming stripped 0 bases from V and 8 bases from J, with 13 bases between. CDR3 length: 15 residues. Germline V lookup: CDR1 LNHNV, CDR2 YYDKDF (reference sequence). CDR3 nucleotides: TGTGCCACCAGCAGAGATTTTTCAGGTCTGGGGGAGCTGTTTTTT. This sequence encodes CATSRDFSGLGELFF.

The V gene is TRBV11-2, the J gene TRBJ1-2; D uncertain. V lost 2 bases, J lost 0 bases, and 7 bases lay in between. Germline V CDR1 and CDR2: SGHAT, FQNNGV. The CDR3 runs to 14 residues. CDR3 in DNA: TGTGCCAGCAGCTTACCAGCAACTAACTATGGCTACACCTTC. It codes for CASSLPATNYGYTF.

This clone was found once. This chain uses TRBV28 with TRBJ1-5; D uncertain. V lost 4 bases, J lost 5 bases, and 9 bases lay in between. Germline CDR1 is MDHEN and CDR2 is SYDVKM. CDR3 length equals 13 residues. The CDR3 protein is CASSSAFYQPQHF. CDR3 coding DNA: TGTGCCAGCAGTTCTGCTTTCTATCAGCCCCAGCATTTT.

To note about this clone: This CDR3 is also generated by other DNA sequences in the sample. This rearrangement joins TRBV4-3 to TRBJ1-5, with TRBD1 matching 7 bases. The germline CDR1 and CDR2 sequences are LGHNA and YSLEER. The CDR3 has 14 residues. V shed 4 bases, J shed 3 bases, and the junction held 3 bases outside the gene matches. The CDR3 loop reads CASSPTGDNQPQHF. CDR3 DNA sequence: TGCGCCAGCAGCCCCACAGGGGACAATCAGCCCCAGCATTTT.

V is TRBV5-6 and J is TRBJ2-7; D possibly corresponds to TRBD2 (7 bases). Germline CDR1 and CDR2: SGHDT and YYEEEE. The CDR3 spans 16 residues. With 4 bases removed from V and 2 bases from J, the gap between germline ends came to 19 bases. The CDR3 region has the DNA TGTGCCAGCAGCCCGGGTGGGGGGGGGCTCCCCTACGAGCAGTACTTC. This gives the protein CASSPGGGGLPYEQYF.

The sample holds one count of this clone. This chain connects TRBV12-5 to TRBJ1-4; the match to TRBD1 covers 10 bases. J lost 5 bases, V lost 5 bases, and 2 bases had no gene match. This CDR3 has 14 residues. Germline V CDR1 and CDR2: LGHNT, FRNRAP. The CDR3 loop is CASGPGQGNEKLFF. CDR3 DNA: TGTGCTAGTGGTCCGGGACAGGGGAATGAAAAACTGTTTTTT.

The rearrangement uses TRBV4-1 and TRBJ1-4, with D maybe TRBD1 (6 bases). The CDR3 consists of 17 residues. V was clipped by 0 bases and J by 4 bases, with 15 bases between them. CDR1 is MGHRA, CDR2 YSYEKL, per germline. CDR3 amino acids: CASSQDMRGWGNEKLFF. DNA of the CDR3: TGCGCCAGCAGCCAAGATATGAGGGGGTGGGGTAATGAAAAACTGTTTTTT.

The chain carries TRBV6-5 and TRBJ1-5; D is perhaps TRBD1 (6 bases). Germline lookup yields CDR1 MNHEY and CDR2 SVGAGI. Deletions cut 5 bases from V and 0 bases from J, with 11 bases between. This CDR3 spans 15 amino acids. The CDR3 DNA is TGTGCCAGCAGTCTTACAGGGAATAGCAATCAGCCCCAGCATTTT. Its protein is CASSLTGNSNQPQHF.

The CDR3 loop is CASSESELYGYTF. The DNA for the CDR3 is TGCGCCAGCAGTGAATCAGAACTGTATGGCTACACCTTC. V usage is TRBV4-1 and J usage is TRBJ1-2; D is undetermined. Trimming cost V 6 bases and J 5 bases, with 13 bases left between them. This CDR3 is built from 13 residues. From germline, CDR1 is MGHRA and CDR2 YSYEKL.

The chain employs TRBV6-5 and TRBJ2-3; D gene unclear. The V gene's germline CDR1 is MNHEY and CDR2 SVGAGI. The V and J ends lost 4 bases and 2 bases respectively, with 10 bases between them. The CDR3 runs to 14 residues. Written as DNA, the CDR3 is TGTGCCAGCAGTTCCTATGAAGACACAGATACGCAGTATTTT. Translating gives CASSSYEDTDTQYF.

This clone was recorded a few times. CDR3 nucleotide sequence: TGCGCCAGCAGCTTAGGGGGGGTTAGAAATCAGCCCCAGCATTTT. It specifies CASSLGGVRNQPQHF. V is TRBV5-1 and J is TRBJ1-5, with D perhaps TRBD1 (6 bases). Trimming cost V 2 bases and J 4 bases, with 13 bases left between them. Germline assignment: CDR1 SGHRS and CDR2 YFSETQ. The CDR3 runs 15 residues.